These 18 T cell receptor beta chains originate from one sample sequenced in a study of PD-1 blockade in classical Hodgkin lymphoma. Each patient's relapse followed autologous stem cell transplantation, and brentuximab vedotin exposure varied. The repertoire was sequenced with immunoSEQ multiplex PCR; TCRdb's copy has only in-frame clones and lacks some. The sample shows some 41,000 clones, approximately 79% of them seen only once. The starting material was peripheral blood mononuclear cells (PBMCs), obtained before the second cycle of nivolumab. Source of these receptors: a human donor with classical Hodgkin lymphoma.

To note about this clone: In the same sample, other DNA sequences code for this CDR3. This chain joins TRBV30 and TRBJ1-1; D is unresolved. The V end lost 2 bases, the J end lost 6 bases, and 7 bases lay between the germline ends. This CDR3 has 11 residues. The germline V gene encodes CDR1 GTSNPN and CDR2 SVGIG (reference sequence). CDR3 coding DNA: TGTGCCTGGAGTCCCTCTGCTGAAGCTTTCTTT. Protein product: CAWSPSAEAFF.

The V gene is TRBV7-9, the J gene TRBJ1-6, with D perhaps TRBD1 (5 bases). The length of the CDR3 is 14 residues. V was cut by 5 bases and J by 11 bases, with 16 bases left in between. CDR1 is SEHNR and CDR2 is FQNEAQ in the germline V gene (reference sequence). The CDR3 sequence is CASSPGGRNPPLHF. DNA of the CDR3: TGTGCCAGCAGCCCGGGGGGACGCAATCCACCCCTCCACTTT.

CDR3 protein: CASSVEGRGGSDTQYF. CDR3 coding DNA: TGTGCCAGCAGCGTGGAGGGGCGGGGGGGGTCAGATACGCAGTATTTT. This chain links TRBV9 with TRBJ2-3; 9 bases are shared with TRBD2. V shed 2 bases, J shed 4 bases, and the junction held 8 bases outside the gene matches. Germline V gene lookup returns CDR1 SGDLS and CDR2 YYNGEE. The CDR3 loop spans 16 amino acids. Filled out from reference TRBV9 and TRBJ2-3, the complete variable domain reads DSGVTQTPKHLITATGQRVTLRCSPRSGDLSVYWYQQSLDQGLQFLIQYYNGEERAKGNILERFSAQQFPDLHSELNLSSLELGDSALYFCASSVEGRGGSDTQYFGPGTRLTVL.

This clone has just a few counts. V and J are TRBV27 and TRBJ2-1, with TRBD1 identical over 7 bases. Germline loops: CDR1 MNHEY, CDR2 SMNVEV (reference sequence). The CDR3 contains 16 residues. The J segment lost 4 bases and the V segment lost 4 bases, leaving 10 bases of the junction unmatched. As DNA, the CDR3 is TGTGCCAGCAGTTCCCTACAGGGGCCGGGATACAATGAGCAGTTCTTC. Residues: CASSSLQGPGYNEQFF.

In the case of this clone: Other DNA sequences within the sample encode an identical CDR3. The chain employs TRBV6-5 and TRBJ2-7, with D perhaps TRBD2 (6 bases). The V gene lost 8 bases and the J gene lost 6 bases, with 11 bases spanning the gap. In germline, CDR1 is MNHEY, CDR2 SVGAGI. There are 11 residues in the CDR3. The CDR3 nucleotides read TGTGCCAGCCGGAGGGGAGGCGAGCAGTACTTC. This codes for CASRRGGEQYF.

The chain has TRBV5-1 and TRBJ2-1; D is ambiguous. Germline loops: CDR1 SGHRS, CDR2 YFSETQ. The CDR3 is made up of 15 amino acids. Trimming shortened V by 0 bases and J by 7 bases, and 14 bases separated the two germline ends. CDR3 coding DNA: TGCGCCAGCAGCTTGGGGGCGATGCTCAGGAATGAGCAGTTCTTC. It encodes CASSLGAMLRNEQFF.

The chain uses TRBV27 and TRBJ2-3, with 7 bases lining up with TRBD2. The CDR3 has 16 residues. V was clipped by 5 bases and J by 2 bases; unmatched bases: 10. Germline V lookup: CDR1 MNHEY, CDR2 SMNVEV (reference sequence). This CDR3 is CASSLSASGSTDTQYF. CDR3 DNA sequence: TGTGCCAGCAGTCTCTCGGCTAGCGGTTCCACAGATACGCAGTATTTT.

The chain couples TRBV28 to TRBJ2-2, with D uncertain. V was clipped by 5 bases and J by 6 bases, with 7 bases between them. The CDR3 has 12 residues. Per germline, CDR1 MDHEN and CDR2 SYDVKM. CDR3: CASSLPPGELFF. The CDR3 bases are TGTGCCAGCAGTCTGCCCCCCGGGGAGCTGTTTTTT.

The V and J genes are TRBV6-1 and TRBJ2-1; TRBD2 is a possible D gene (5 bases). CDR1 and CDR2 (germline): MNHNS, SASEGT. V dropped 11 bases and J dropped 0 bases, with 14 bases sitting between them. CDR3 length: 14 residues. In nucleotides, the CDR3 is TGTGCCGTCCTGAGCGGTCGCTCCTACAATGAGCAGTTCTTC. It specifies CAVLSGRSYNEQFF.

The V call is TRBV5-1, the J call TRBJ2-3; D is unclear. This CDR3 has 13 residues. Germline CDR1 SGHRS, CDR2 YFSETQ. Trimming cost V 4 bases and J 3 bases, with 9 bases left between them. For the CDR3, the DNA is TGCGCCAGCAGCCTCAGACGGACAGATACGCAGTATTTT. Residues: CASSLRRTDTQYF.

This chain links TRBV6-5 with TRBJ2-2, with a tentative D call TRBD2 (7 bases). V shed 7 bases and J shed 4 bases, with 16 bases lying between them. The CDR3 sequence is 15 residues long. Germline CDR1 reads MNHEY; CDR2 reads SVGAGI. Here the CDR3 reads CASKTRGAPTGELFF. CDR3 nucleotides: TGTGCCAGCAAGACACGGGGGGCCCCCACCGGGGAGCTGTTTTTT.

The CDR3 reads CASSLGAQLETQYF. The CDR3 DNA sequence: TGTGCCAGCAGCTTAGGTGCCCAATTGGAGACCCAGTACTTC. The chain has TRBV7-7 and TRBJ2-5; no reliable D call. CDR3 size: 14 residues. Germline loops: CDR1 SSHAT, CDR2 FNYEAQ (reference sequence). Between the trimmed V and J ends, which lost 1 base and 5 bases, there was a span of 11 bases. Looking up the rest from reference TRBV7-7 and TRBJ2-5 gives the full variable domain: GAGVSQSPRYKVTKRGQDVTLRCDPISSHATLYWYQQALGQGPEFLTYFNYEAQPDKSGLPSDRFSAERPEGSISTLTIQRTEQRDSAMYRCASSLGAQLETQYFGPGTRLLVL.

This chain uses TRBV11-2 with TRBJ2-1; possible D gene TRBD1, 6 bases. The germline V gene encodes CDR1 SGHAT and CDR2 FQNNGV. The CDR3 contains 15 residues. V lost 0 bases to trimming and J lost 4 bases, with 10 bases between them. CDR3 sequence reads: CASSLDTDRYNEQFF. CDR3 sequence (DNA): TGTGCCAGCAGCTTAGACACGGACAGATACAATGAGCAGTTCTTC.

This clone has at least ten counts. The chain combines TRBV13 with TRBJ2-1; D gene uncertain. Between the trimmed V and J ends, which lost 5 bases and 3 bases, there was a span of 5 bases. Germline V gene data show CDR1 as PRHDT and CDR2 as FYEKMQ (reference sequence). This CDR3 has 12 amino acids. The CDR3 DNA reads as TGTGCCAGCAGCCCCGACTACAATGAGCAGTTCTTC. The encoded protein is CASSPDYNEQFF.

The J gene is TRBJ2-7, the V gene TRBV9; 7 nucleotides line up with TRBD2. Germline assignment: CDR1 SGDLS and CDR2 YYNGEE. Trimming at V came to 3 bases and at J to 6 bases, leaving 18 bases not matched to a gene. The CDR3 is 17 residues long. The CDR3 bases are TGTGCCAGCAGCGCCCGGCCTTGGGGGGGTGGGTCCGCCGAGCAGTACTTC. Amino acids: CASSARPWGGGSAEQYF.

The rearrangement joins TRBV28 to TRBJ1-5; D perhaps matches TRBD1 (5 bases). Germline V CDR1 and CDR2: MDHEN, SYDVKM. Trimming shortened V by 3 bases and J by 3 bases, and 9 bases separated the two germline ends. The CDR3 is 14 residues long. CDR3 sequence reads: CASSLQGFNQPQHF. The CDR3 coding sequence is TGTGCCAGCAGTTTGCAGGGCTTCAATCAGCCCCAGCATTTT.

The rearrangement uses TRBV16 and TRBJ1-2, with D maybe TRBD1 (6 bases). The CDR3 is made up of 14 amino acids. V gave up 4 bases and J gave up 8 bases, with 17 bases separating them. From germline, CDR1 is KGHSY and CDR2 FQNENV. The CDR3 DNA reads as TGTGCCAGCAGCCCAACACAGGGCACTGGGGGCTACACCTTC. This encodes CASSPTQGTGGYTF. The entire variable domain, with the rest obtained from reference TRBV16 and TRBJ1-2, is as follows: GEEVAQTPKHLVRGEGQKAKLYCAPIKGHSYVFWYQQVLKNEFKFLISFQNENVFDETGMPKERFSAKCLPNSPCSLEIQATKLEDSAVYFCASSPTQGTGGYTFGSGTRLTVV.

This chain connects TRBV15 to TRBJ2-5, with D tentatively TRBD2 (6 bases). CDR1 and CDR2 from the germline V gene are LNHNV and YYDKDF (reference sequence). Trimming took off 0 bases at V and 3 bases at J, with 11 bases between the two ends. CDR3 size: 15 residues. The CDR3 region is CATSRERTTKETQYF. CDR3 DNA: TGTGCCACCAGCAGAGAACGGACTACCAAAGAGACCCAGTACTTC.